Listed below are T cell receptor beta chains from one sample, sequenced in a study of blood T cell repertoires in COVID-19. The method was immunoSEQ multiplex PCR; TCRdb's version includes in-frame clones alone and lacks a portion of them. The sample consists of 180,000 or so clones, about 85% of them appearing once. Sequenced: peripheral blood. Source of these receptors: a woman aged 80 or over with acute or convalescent COVID-19. Both conserved end residues are part of each CDR3. The order of the fields is V gene, J gene, CDR3 protein.

V: TRBV7-9; J: TRBJ1-3; CDR3: CASSAGQHSGNTIYF
V: TRBV5-1; J: TRBJ1-1; CDR3: CASSLHTEAFF
V: TRBV5-1; J: TRBJ2-5; CDR3: CASSLAGTGKETQYF
V: TRBV6-4; J: TRBJ2-7; CDR3: CASAAFAGDGNEQYF
V: TRBV5-4; J: TRBJ2-2; CDR3: CASSLAGQRGELFF
V: TRBV5-1; J: TRBJ2-7; CDR3: CASGGAGYEQYF
V: TRBV19; J: TRBJ1-2; CDR3: CASSIDQGVDGYTF
V: TRBV5-1; J: TRBJ2-1; CDR3: CASSLDRATGQFF
V: TRBV18; J: TRBJ1-5; CDR3: CASAGGAGNQPQHF
V: TRBV5-6; J: TRBJ2-2; CDR3: CASSLPGTGELFF
V: TRBV27; J: TRBJ2-3; CDR3: CASSLSAGTGNTQYF
V: TRBV18; J: TRBJ1-4; CDR3: CASSQPADRVREKLFF
V: TRBV19; J: TRBJ1-3; CDR3: CASSQQGVSSGNTIYF
V: TRBV9; J: TRBJ2-3; CDR3: CASSVGVGPATDTQYF
V: TRBV4-3; J: TRBJ1-1; CDR3: CASSQEPAGPLNTEAFF
V: TRBV12-5; J: TRBJ1-1; CDR3: CASGWEQGVIEAFF
V: TRBV30; J: TRBJ2-5; CDR3: CAWSRDRAVFQETQYF
V: TRBV19; J: TRBJ2-2; CDR3: CASSIGGGANTGELFF
V: TRBV9; J: TRBJ1-1; CDR3: CASSEGGTVNTEAFF
V: TRBV15; J: TRBJ2-7; CDR3: CATSRGGSTYEQYF
V: TRBV11-3; J: TRBJ1-2; CDR3: CASSITERRQGCYGYTF
V: TRBV10-3; J: TRBJ2-5; CDR3: CATTAGTEETQYF
V: TRBV5-1; J: TRBJ1-1; CDR3: CASSLAGEPLAFF
V: TRBV14; J: TRBJ1-2; CDR3: CASSQEPPVEGTRFYGYTF
V: TRBV5-4; J: TRBJ2-7; CDR3: CASSLDPTGEQYF
V: TRBV5-1; J: TRBJ2-5; CDR3: CASSLRGEETQYF
V: TRBV29-1; J: TRBJ1-2; CDR3: CSVEHTGDSYGYTF
V: TRBV4-3; J: TRBJ1-5; CDR3: CASSQQSAGRQPQHF
V: TRBV6-5; J: TRBJ2-1; CDR3: CASRGPGGREPEQFF
V: TRBV7-6; J: TRBJ2-1; CDR3: CASSLVAGGAYNEQFF
V: TRBV30; J: TRBJ1-3; CDR3: CAWRARGLGNTIYF
V: TRBV2; J: TRBJ1-1; CDR3: CASTRTGSTEAFF
V: TRBV6-6; J: TRBJ2-1; CDR3: CASSQTSGVTYGNEQFF
V: TRBV4-1; J: TRBJ2-3; CDR3: CASSLSPGADTQYF
V: TRBV7-2; J: TRBJ2-5; CDR3: CASSLYPGQGGVTQYF
V: TRBV25-1; J: TRBJ1-2; CDR3: CASSRDRAHGYTF
V: TRBV7-9; J: TRBJ1-1; CDR3: CASSWGQNTEAFF
V: TRBV5-1; J: TRBJ1-1; CDR3: CASSLWEVGTEAFF
V: TRBV5-5; J: TRBJ2-7; CDR3: CASSGQGIAYEQYF
V: TRBV18; J: TRBJ1-1; CDR3: CASSGGLNTEAFF
V: TRBV11-3; J: TRBJ2-7; CDR3: CASSSRTSGSKQYF